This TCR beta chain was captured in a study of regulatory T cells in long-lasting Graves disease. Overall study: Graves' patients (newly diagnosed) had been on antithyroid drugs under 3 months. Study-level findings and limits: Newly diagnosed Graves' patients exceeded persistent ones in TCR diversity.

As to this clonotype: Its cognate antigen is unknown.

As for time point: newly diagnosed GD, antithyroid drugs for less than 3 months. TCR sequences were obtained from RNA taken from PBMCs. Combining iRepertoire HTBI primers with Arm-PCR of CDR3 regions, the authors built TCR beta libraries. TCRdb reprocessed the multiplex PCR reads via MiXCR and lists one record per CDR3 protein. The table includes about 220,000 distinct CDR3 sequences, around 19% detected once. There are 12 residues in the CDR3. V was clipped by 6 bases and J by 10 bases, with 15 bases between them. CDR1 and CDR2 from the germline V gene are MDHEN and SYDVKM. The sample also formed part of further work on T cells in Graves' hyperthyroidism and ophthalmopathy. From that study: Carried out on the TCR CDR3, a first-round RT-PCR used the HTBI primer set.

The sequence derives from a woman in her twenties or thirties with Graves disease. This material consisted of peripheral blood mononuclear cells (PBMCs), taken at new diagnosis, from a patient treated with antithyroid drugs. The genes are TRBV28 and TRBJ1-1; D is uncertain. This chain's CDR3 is CASSVVRTGAFF. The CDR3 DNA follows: TGTGCCAGCAGCGTGGTGCGGACCGGAGCTTTCTTT.